This TCR beta chain originates from a study of T cells after yellow fever vaccination. Background on the study: Where fractions had low cell numbers, libraries were prepared from them with the SMART-Seq v4 Ultra Low Input RNA kit.

CDR3 length: 14 amino acids. V shed 8 bases and J shed 1 base, with 14 bases lying between them. Germline CDR1 and CDR2: MNHEY and SVGAGI. Universal primer sites and UMIs were introduced during 5'RACE template-switching synthesis of TCR cDNA. TCRdb re-derived calls from the 5' RACE reads in MiXCR, one entry per CDR3 protein. The sample has hundreds of thousands of distinct CDR3 sequences; roughly 21% are singletons. A remark on this clonotype: The antigen remains undetermined.

Study findings and constraints: A large majority of primary-vaccination clones showed up again after the booster (around 95% CD4, around 88% CD8). CD4 and CD8 compartments shared a small share of clonotypes.

J is TRBJ1-1 and V is TRBV6-5, with D unresolved. The sequencing used PBMCs, collected 15 days after the yellow fever booster vaccination. The clonotype comes from a man aged 30-40 years who received the YFV17D yellow fever vaccine. CDR3 coding DNA: TGTGCCAGCGGTAATAACCGGGGGAACACTGAAGCTTTCTTT. Encoded protein: CASGNNRGNTEAFF.